This T cell receptor beta chain was sequenced for a study of T cell responses to AZD1222 COVID-19 vaccine. The study, taken as a whole, reports: Repertoires in all cases were sampled only once the peak T cell response had passed. Increased Spike-specific TCR breadth and depth were observed after two AZD1222 doses.

Data came from immunoSEQ multiplex PCR; TCRdb stores just in-frame clones and leaves some out. This table holds about 200,000 clones, just over 90% found once. This CDR3 spans 17 amino acids. Germline CDR1 is SGHRS and CDR2 is YFSETQ. The V segment lost 4 bases and the J segment 4 bases; nucleotides outside the gene matches: 11. In regard to this clone: Its target is unknown.

This specimen consisted of peripheral blood, obtained on day 0 of MenACWY control vaccination. The chain uses TRBV5-1 and TRBJ1-4, with 9 bases that match TRBD1. The sequence derives from an adult in good health. In DNA, the CDR3 is TGCGCCAGCAGCGTAATACCGGGACAGGGACGTAATGAAAAACTGTTTTTT. As protein: CASSVIPGQGRNEKLFF.